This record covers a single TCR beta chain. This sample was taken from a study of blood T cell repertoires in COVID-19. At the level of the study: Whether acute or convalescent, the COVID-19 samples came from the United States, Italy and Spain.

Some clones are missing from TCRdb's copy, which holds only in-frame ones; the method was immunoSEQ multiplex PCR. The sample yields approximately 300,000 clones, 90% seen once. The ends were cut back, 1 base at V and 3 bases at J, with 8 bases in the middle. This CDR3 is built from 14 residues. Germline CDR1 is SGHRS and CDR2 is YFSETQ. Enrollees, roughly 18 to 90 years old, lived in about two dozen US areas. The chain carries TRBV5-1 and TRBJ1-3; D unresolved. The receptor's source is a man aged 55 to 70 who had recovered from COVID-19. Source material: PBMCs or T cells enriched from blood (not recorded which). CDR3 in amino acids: CASSLSGYGNTIYF. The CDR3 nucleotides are TGCGCCAGCAGCTTGTCGGGGTATGGAAACACCATATATTTT.